Below are 31 T cell receptor beta chains sequenced from a single sample in a study of technical replicates of blood from four donors. TCRdb keeps only in-frame clones here, not all; method: immunoSEQ multiplex PCR. The data show over 60,000 clones, roughly 93% seen once. The sample was T cells isolated from PBMCs. These receptors all come from a human donor in good health.

About this clone: At one end the junction does not follow the germline gene, possibly because of a read error. The genes are TRBV9 and TRBJ2-1; 8 bases align to TRBD2. This CDR3 is 12 amino acids long. Germline CDR1 SGDLS, CDR2 YYNGEE. The CDR3 region is CASSVLRTSSLF. In DNA form, the CDR3 reads TGTGCCAGCAGCGTTCTGAGGACTAGCTCGCTCTTC.

This chain joins TRBV4-1 and TRBJ1-1; D is undetermined. V was cut by 0 bases and J by 0 bases, with 20 bases left in between. CDR1 and CDR2 from the germline V gene are MGHRA and YSYEKL. This CDR3 region has 19 residues. In DNA, the CDR3 is TGCGCCAGCAGCCAAGAACTTGGTCTTCTCCCGCGGGTGAACACTGAAGCTTTCTTT. It is translated as CASSQELGLLPRVNTEAFF.

The chain is built from TRBV28 and TRBJ1-5; D might be TRBD1 (6 bases). The CDR3 sequence is 17 residues long. V was clipped by 3 bases and J by 4 bases, with 19 bases between them. Per germline, CDR1 MDHEN and CDR2 SYDVKM. CDR3 sequence reads: CASSLEGEGIKNQPQHF. Here the CDR3 DNA reads TGTGCCAGCAGTTTGGAGGGGGAGGGGATAAAGAATCAGCCCCAGCATTTT.

This clone appeared once. The gene calls are TRBV5-6 and TRBJ2-4; TRBD1 aligns across 7 bases. CDR3 size: 17 residues. Trimming at V came to 3 bases and at J to 7 bases, leaving 16 bases not matched to a gene. Germline V gene lookup returns CDR1 SGHDT and CDR2 YYEEEE. The CDR3, as DNA: TGTGCCAGCAGCTCCACCCACGGGACAGACCAAATTAACATTCAGTACTTC. Translated, it gives CASSSTHGTDQINIQYF.

The V gene is TRBV19, the J gene TRBJ2-1; a weak D match, TRBD2 (5 bases). The CDR3 loop spans 14 amino acids. V dropped 5 bases and J dropped 9 bases, with 17 bases sitting between them. The V gene's germline CDR1 is LNHDA and CDR2 SQIVND (reference sequence). CDR3 nucleotide sequence: TGTGCCAGTAGTTTCGGCCGGAGGTCCAGTGAGCAGTTCTTC. As protein: CASSFGRRSSEQFF.

The chain is built from TRBV28 and TRBJ1-2; tentative D call: TRBD1 (6 bases). CDR3 length: 14 residues. The V end was cut by 7 bases, the J end by 7 bases, with 19 bases between. Germline V gene lookup returns CDR1 MDHEN and CDR2 SYDVKM. The CDR3 reads CASNPVTGRIGYTF. The CDR3 coding sequence is TGTGCCAGCAACCCCGTGACAGGACGGATTGGCTACACCTTC.

The rearrangement joins TRBV27 to TRBJ2-7; D ambiguous. This CDR3 contains 14 residues. Germline CDR1 is MNHEY and CDR2 is SMNVEV (reference sequence). V lost 3 bases, J lost 6 bases, and 15 bases lay in between. The CDR3 DNA sequence: TGTGCCAGCAGTTTTTCAGGTTATTCTGGCGAGCAGTACTTC. Translating gives CASSFSGYSGEQYF.

The sample holds a few counts of this clone. J is TRBJ1-2 and V is TRBV4-2; D is unresolved. The germline V and J ends were trimmed by 1 base and 4 bases, with 4 bases remaining between them. This CDR3 has 12 residues. CDR1 and CDR2 from the germline V gene are LGHNA and YNFKEQ. DNA for the CDR3: TGTGCCAGCAGCCAAGGAGTCTATGGCTACACCTTC. Its translation: CASSQGVYGYTF.

The CDR3 reads CASSQEVRVYGYTF. In nucleotides, the CDR3 is TGCGCCAGCAGCCAAGAGGTCAGGGTTTATGGCTACACCTTC. The rearrangement uses TRBV4-1 and TRBJ1-2; tentative D call: TRBD1 (5 bases). Germline V lookup: CDR1 MGHRA, CDR2 YSYEKL. V lost 0 bases and J lost 5, with 10 bases in between. This CDR3 spans 14 amino acids.

The chain joins TRBV2 to TRBJ2-1, with 12 bases identical to TRBD2. Germline V gives CDR1 SNHLY, CDR2 FYNNEI. The CDR3 length is 15 residues. With 10 bases clipped from V and 8 bases from J, the junction kept 12 bases outside the gene matches. CDR3 coding DNA: TGTGCCACTGTACAGACTAGCGGGAGTCGTTATGAGCAGTTCTTC. This translates into CATVQTSGSRYEQFF.

This rearrangement joins TRBV5-1 to TRBJ2-5; possible D gene TRBD1, 5 bases. The length of the CDR3 is 13 residues. Between the trimmed V and J ends, which lost 6 bases and 4 bases, there was a span of 13 bases. Germline-derived CDR1 and CDR2 are SGHRS and YFSETQ. The CDR3 is CASTRGTGETQYF. CDR3 nucleotides: TGCGCCAGCACAAGGGGAACGGGAGAGACCCAGTACTTC.

This sequence joins TRBV9 and TRBJ1-5, with D unclear. CDR3 length: 15 amino acids. Germline CDR1 is SGDLS and CDR2 is YYNGEE. Deletions cut 0 bases from V and 7 bases from J, with 14 bases between. The DNA of the CDR3 is TGTGCCAGCAGCGTAGCCGAGGGCCGAGGACAGCCCCAGCATTTT. Encoded protein: CASSVAEGRGQPQHF.

The rearrangement links TRBV29-1 to TRBJ2-7; 8 bases fit TRBD1. Unmatched junction bases numbered 6, after V lost 4 bases and J lost 4 bases. This CDR3 comprises 13 residues. The V gene's germline CDR1 is SQVTM and CDR2 ANQGSEA. The CDR3 loop reads CSVVGRGPYEQYF. CDR3 coding DNA: TGCAGCGTTGTTGGCAGGGGGCCGTACGAGCAGTACTTC.

This clone was seen a single time. The V gene is TRBV19, the J gene TRBJ1-5; D possibly corresponds to TRBD1 (5 bases). V was cut by 6 bases and J by 2 bases, with 14 bases left in between. Germline CDR1 and CDR2: LNHDA and SQIVND (reference sequence). The CDR3 length is 15 residues. As DNA, the CDR3 is TGTGCCAGTAGACGCGGTGAAGGGGGCAATCAGCCCCAGCATTTT. This translates into CASRRGEGGNQPQHF. The variable domain in full, completed from reference TRBV19 and TRBJ1-5, reads DGGITQSPKYLFRKEGQNVTLSCEQNLNHDAMYWYRQDPGQGLRLIYYSQIVNDFQKGDIAEGYSVSREKKESFPLTVTSAQKNPTAFYLCASRRGEGGNQPQHFGDGTRLSIL.

This CDR3 reads CASRRATFNQPQHF. CDR3 coding DNA: TGTGCCAGCAGGCGGGCTACTTTCAATCAGCCCCAGCATTTT. The chain couples TRBV6-1 to TRBJ1-5; unclear D gene. CDR1 MNHNS and CDR2 SASEGT come from the germline V gene. V gave up 6 bases and J gave up 3 bases, with 12 bases separating them. The CDR3 is 14 residues long.

The chain is built from TRBV2 and TRBJ2-7; D is unclear. The CDR3 sequence is 13 residues long. Looked up from germline, CDR1 is SNHLY and CDR2 is FYNNEI. V lost 7 bases, J lost 2 bases, and 12 bases lay in between. The CDR3 here is CASIPPVAYEQYF. The CDR3 DNA reads as TGTGCCAGCATCCCCCCGGTAGCCTACGAGCAGTACTTC.

The rearrangement links TRBV29-1 to TRBJ1-1; D is uncertain. The CDR3 extends over 13 amino acids. Germline CDR1 and CDR2: SQVTM and ANQGSEA. Trimming left V 2 bases short and J 0 bases short, with 7 bases between. Here the CDR3 reads CSVERRLNTEAFF. CDR3 sequence (DNA): TGCAGCGTTGAAAGGAGATTGAACACTGAAGCTTTCTTT.

The rearrangement links TRBV19 to TRBJ2-7, with a weak D call TRBD1 (5 bases). The CDR3 has 12 residues. Germline V gene lookup returns CDR1 LNHDA and CDR2 SQIVND (reference sequence). V was pared by 1 base and J by 7 bases, with 8 bases between. The CDR3 protein is CASSIGPGEQYF. The CDR3 DNA reads TGTGCCAGTAGTATAGGACCAGGGGAGCAGTACTTC.

This clone was seen once. This sequence joins TRBV10-2 and TRBJ1-4, with 7 bases identical to TRBD1. In germline, CDR1 is WSHSY, CDR2 SAAADI. The ends lost 4 bases at V and 5 bases at J; junction bases unmatched: 4. CDR3 size: 14 residues. As DNA, the CDR3 is TGCGCCAGCAGTGGTACAGGGGAAAATGAAAAACTGTTTTTT. Translation: CASSGTGENEKLFF.

The V gene is TRBV5-4, the J gene TRBJ2-1; D unclear. Deletions cut 3 bases from V and 3 bases from J, with 19 bases between. Germline CDR1 is SGHNT and CDR2 is YYREEE (reference sequence). The CDR3 runs 17 residues. CDR3 DNA: TGTGCCAGCAGCTCGGTCGTACCCCTACGGGTCTACAATGAGCAGTTCTTC. Its translation is CASSSVVPLRVYNEQFF.

The gene calls are TRBV29-1 and TRBJ1-1, with TRBD1 identical over 9 bases. V lost 2 bases to trimming and J lost 4 bases; unmatched junction nucleotides: 5. Germline CDR1 reads SQVTM; CDR2 reads ANQGSEA. The CDR3 contains 14 residues. The chain's CDR3 is CSVETGGAGTEAFF. In DNA, the CDR3 is TGCAGCGTTGAAACAGGGGGCGCTGGCACTGAAGCTTTCTTT.

This rearrangement joins TRBV30 to TRBJ2-5; perhaps TRBD1 as D (7 bases). Germline-derived CDR1 and CDR2 are GTSNPN and SVGIG (reference sequence). The germline V and J ends were trimmed by 0 bases and 1 base, with 18 bases remaining between them. The CDR3 contains 17 residues. In DNA, the CDR3 is TGTGCCTGGAGTGTAGGTACGACAGGGAGGTTCCAAGAGACCCAGTACTTC. Its translation: CAWSVGTTGRFQETQYF. Filled out from reference TRBV30 and TRBJ2-5, the complete variable domain reads SQTIHQWPATLVQPVGSPLSLECTVEGTSNPNLYWYRQAAGRGLQLLFYSVGIGQISSEVPQNLSASRPQDRQFILSSKKLLLSDSGFYLCAWSVGTTGRFQETQYFGPGTRLLVL.

This clone was detected once. The V and J genes are TRBV28 and TRBJ1-5; 10 bases map to TRBD1. The germline gives CDR1 MDHEN, CDR2 SYDVKM. The CDR3 is 20 amino acids. With V trimmed by 5 bases and J by 2 bases, 18 bases remained unmatched. The CDR3, as DNA: TGTGCCAGCAGTCCTACCGGGACAGGGGATAACTCAGTCCGCAATCAGCCCCAGCATTTT. Protein: CASSPTGTGDNSVRNQPQHF.

The chain combines TRBV11-2 with TRBJ1-1, with D hard to call. Germline lookup yields CDR1 SGHAT and CDR2 FQNNGV. The CDR3 is 13 amino acids. V dropped 5 bases and J dropped 11 bases, with 18 bases sitting between them. The CDR3 coding sequence is TGTGCCAGCAGCCTTGCGGGTACTATAAGGGCTTTCTTT. This gives the protein CASSLAGTIRAFF.

The V and J genes are TRBV25-1 and TRBJ1-1, with 7 bases matching TRBD1. CDR1 MGHDK and CDR2 SYGVNS come from the germline V gene. The CDR3 runs 17 residues. The V and J ends lost 4 bases and 1 base, in that order; junction bases with no gene match: 12. Written as DNA, the CDR3 is TGTGCCAGCAGTGGATGGGGGACAGAGACCGAGAACACTGAAGCTTTCTTT. Translating it yields CASSGWGTETENTEAFF.

The genes are TRBV6-6 and TRBJ2-7, with D maybe TRBD1 (5 bases). The germline gives CDR1 MNHNY, CDR2 SVGAGI (reference sequence). The CDR3 sequence is 15 residues long. The V end was cut by 0 bases, the J end by 5 bases, with 14 bases between. The CDR3 protein is CASSYSRGGRNEQYF. The CDR3, as DNA: TGTGCCAGCAGTTACTCAAGGGGCGGTCGGAACGAGCAGTACTTC.

The J gene is TRBJ1-5, the V gene TRBV19, with D tentatively TRBD1 (6 bases). This CDR3 contains 14 residues. The germline CDR1 and CDR2 sequences are LNHDA and SQIVND (reference sequence). V dropped 2 bases and J dropped 6 bases, with 11 bases sitting between them. The CDR3 loop reads CASSIPGGVQPQHF. CDR3 sequence (DNA): TGTGCCAGTAGTATACCTGGGGGCGTTCAGCCCCAGCATTTT.

The chain couples TRBV5-4 to TRBJ2-3, with unresolved D. The CDR3 contains 14 residues. Germline lookup yields CDR1 SGHNT and CDR2 YYREEE (reference sequence). The ends were cut back, 4 bases at V and 0 bases at J, with 9 bases in the middle. Here the CDR3 DNA reads TGTGCCAGCAGCCCGACACGAAGCACAGATACGCAGTATTTT. This gives the protein CASSPTRSTDTQYF.

The V gene is TRBV14, the J gene TRBJ1-2; D not resolved. The length of the CDR3 is 15 residues. V shed 0 bases and J shed 4 bases, with 12 bases lying between them. The germline CDR1 and CDR2 sequences are SGHDN and FVKESK. The DNA for the CDR3 is TGTGCCAGCAGCCAAGAGTGGCCAGATTCCTATGGCTACACCTTC. Amino acids: CASSQEWPDSYGYTF.

J is TRBJ1-5 and V is TRBV19; D call uncertain. Per germline, CDR1 LNHDA and CDR2 SQIVND (reference sequence). The V end was cut by 1 base, the J end by 6 bases, with 4 bases between. This CDR3 is built from 12 residues. This CDR3 is CASSIGLQPQHF. CDR3 coding DNA: TGTGCCAGTAGTATAGGACTTCAGCCCCAGCATTTT.

The chain couples TRBV6-1 to TRBJ2-2; no clear D. Looked up from germline, CDR1 is MNHNS and CDR2 is SASEGT. This CDR3 region has 14 residues. Trimming shortened V by 0 bases and J by 3 bases, and 5 bases separated the two germline ends. The CDR3 DNA reads as TGTGCCAGCAGTGAAGCTACAGACACCGGGGAGCTGTTTTTT. Protein sequence: CASSEATDTGELFF.